The next 16 T cell receptor beta chains were all read from a single sample in a study of blood T cell repertoires in COVID-19 (dated by TCRdb to between 2020 and 2021). Libraries came from the immunoSEQ multiplex PCR assay. What TCRdb holds here is the immuneACCESS table cut down to in-frame rearrangements. Part of the clones is not present; checked against another copy, under half of the missing clones reflect an unresolved V gene, and the others are unexplained. The sample has more than 350,000 clones on record, roughly 90% of them singletons. Together, the top ten hold about 2.9% of the sample. Sequencing input: peripheral blood. Source of these receptors: a woman younger than 45 with COVID-19, enrolled during active disease.

V gene TRBV6-2 or TRBV6-3 combines with J gene TRBJ1-5; 8 nucleotides align to TRBD1. Germline V CDR1 and CDR2: MNHEY, SVGEGT. CDR3 length equals 16 residues. V trimming: 5 bases; J trimming: 1 base; junction bases outside the gene matches: 7. The CDR3 DNA reads as TGTGCCAGCAGTCCGGACAGGGAGGGGAGCAATCAGCCCCAGCATTTT. Translating it yields CASSPDREGSNQPQHF.

J is TRBJ2-7 and V is TRBV7-2, with D maybe TRBD1 (6 bases). The V end was cut by 1 base, the J end by 4 bases, with 11 bases between. The CDR3 has 14 residues. The germline gives CDR1 SGHTA, CDR2 FQGNSA. CDR3 protein: CASSLVTGSYEQYF. The CDR3 region has the DNA TGTGCCAGCAGCTTAGTTACAGGGTCGTACGAGCAGTACTTC.

V and J are TRBV18 and TRBJ2-1; D unresolved. This CDR3 region has 11 residues. Germline loops: CDR1 KGHSH, CDR2 LQKENI. V lost 6 bases and J 8 bases, leaving 8 bases between the germline ends. Here the CDR3 reads CASSSPDEQFF. The CDR3 region has the DNA TGTGCCAGCTCCTCCCCGGATGAGCAGTTCTTC.

V gene TRBV10-3 combines with J gene TRBJ2-1, with 7 bases fitting TRBD2. CDR3 length equals 14 residues. The junction had 3 bases not matched to a gene; V was cut back by 3 bases and J by 4 bases. Germline V CDR1 and CDR2: ENHRY, SYGVKD. Written as DNA, the CDR3 is TGTGCCATCAGTGATGGTAGCGGGTACAATGAGCAGTTCTTC. This gives the protein CAISDGSGYNEQFF.

The count of this clone is one. CDR3 residues: CASSIPRGRQPQHF. The CDR3 nucleotides are TGTGCCAGTAGTATTCCCAGGGGACGTCAGCCCCAGCATTTT. V usage is TRBV19 and J usage is TRBJ1-5; TRBD1 might be the D (6 bases). V lost 3 bases and J 6 bases, leaving 12 bases between the germline ends. Germline assignment: CDR1 LNHDA and CDR2 SQIVND (reference sequence). The CDR3 spans 14 residues.

V is TRBV7-9 and J is TRBJ2-5; no reliable D call. The germline V gene encodes CDR1 SEHNR and CDR2 FQNEAQ (reference sequence). The CDR3 loop spans 10 amino acids. Trimming removed 5 bases at V and 9 bases at J, with 7 bases between. CDR3 sequence: CASSPSAQYF. The CDR3 nucleotides are TGTGCCAGCAGCCCCTCGGCCCAGTACTTC.

The V and J genes are TRBV19 and TRBJ1-2; 9 bases align to TRBD1. J lost 6 bases, V lost 4 bases, and 9 bases had no gene match. Germline CDR1 reads LNHDA; CDR2 reads SQIVND (reference sequence). This CDR3 is built from 15 residues. The CDR3 DNA sequence: TGTGCCAGTAGTACGGGACAGGGCCCTAGGAATGGCTACACCTTC. It is translated as CASSTGQGPRNGYTF.

J is TRBJ2-1 and V is TRBV7-2; TRBD1 matches 7 bases. The CDR3 sequence is 13 residues long. In germline, CDR1 is SGHTA, CDR2 FQGNSA. J gave up 8 bases and V 7 bases, and 8 bases lay outside the gene matches. The CDR3 DNA is TGTGCCAGCAATCGACAGGGCGTGGATGAGCAGTTCTTC. Translation gives CASNRQGVDEQFF.

The rearrangement links TRBV5-1 to TRBJ1-1, with D uncertain. The CDR3 has 13 amino acids. Germline V gives CDR1 SGHRS, CDR2 YFSETQ. Trimming pared 5 bases from V and 3 bases from J, leaving 11 bases between. In DNA, the CDR3 is TGCGCCAGCAGGAGGAGTGCCGACACTGAAGCTTTCTTT. This codes for CASRRSADTEAFF.

The chain combines TRBV5-8 with TRBJ1-2, with D maybe TRBD1 (5 bases). Trimming pared 4 bases from V and 2 bases from J, leaving 9 bases between. This CDR3 contains 13 residues. The germline gives CDR1 SGHTS, CDR2 YDEGEE. The CDR3 DNA sequence: TGTGCCAGCAGCAAAACAGGAAACTATGGCTACACCTTC. Translated: CASSKTGNYGYTF.

The count of this clone is one. The chain is built from TRBV5-4 and TRBJ1-2; no firm D call. V was shortened by 4 bases and J by 7 bases, with 11 bases between the two germline ends. The CDR3 is 12 residues long. Germline CDR1 and CDR2: SGHNT and YYREEE (reference sequence). The DNA for the CDR3 is TGTGCCAGCAGCCCGGGTGAGGGTGGCTACACCTTC. Translation gives CASSPGEGGYTF.

The V call is TRBV18, the J call TRBJ2-2, with 14 positions matching TRBD2. The V and J ends lost 6 bases and 6 bases, in that order; junction bases with no gene match: 6. CDR1 and CDR2 from the germline V gene are KGHSH and LQKENI. The CDR3 consists of 16 residues. The DNA of the CDR3 is TGTGCCAGCTCTAAGGGACTAGCGGGAGCGTCCGGGGAGCTGTTTTTT. Encoded protein: CASSKGLAGASGELFF.

The chain uses TRBV9 and TRBJ2-3; 7 bases fit TRBD2. This CDR3 region has 14 residues. The J segment lost 5 bases and the V segment lost 2 bases, leaving 5 bases of the junction unmatched. Germline V gene sequence: CDR1 SGDLS, CDR2 YYNGEE. In DNA form, the CDR3 reads TGTGCCAGCAGCGTGGCTAGCGGACAAGATACGCAGTATTTT. Its protein is CASSVASGQDTQYF.

The chain uses TRBV18 and TRBJ2-7, with D perhaps matching TRBD2 (7 bases). Germline CDR1 is KGHSH and CDR2 is LQKENI. V was cut by 8 bases and J by 3 bases, with 17 bases left in between. This CDR3 has 14 residues. CDR3 coding DNA: TGTGCCAGCGGGACGGGGGGCACCATCTACGAGCAGTACTTC. This codes for CASGTGGTIYEQYF.

This clone was seen more than once but under ten times. V is TRBV14 and J is TRBJ2-7, with TRBD1 matching over 9 bases. The CDR3 has 15 residues. J gave up 2 bases and V 1 base, and 3 bases lay outside the gene matches. CDR1 and CDR2 from the germline V gene are SGHDN and FVKESK. The DNA for the CDR3 is TGTGCCAGCAGCCAAGGACAGGGGGGTCCCTACGAGCAGTACTTC. It yields the protein CASSQGQGGPYEQYF.

This sequence joins TRBV4-3 and TRBJ1-6, with D perhaps TRBD1 (5 bases). Germline CDR1 is LGHNA and CDR2 is YSLEER. The CDR3 spans 18 residues. The V and J ends lost 0 bases and 0 bases respectively, with 12 bases between them. CDR3 sequence: CASSQDWPGGSYNSPLHF. The CDR3 DNA sequence: TGCGCCAGCAGCCAAGATTGGCCGGGGGGCTCCTATAATTCACCCCTCCACTTT.